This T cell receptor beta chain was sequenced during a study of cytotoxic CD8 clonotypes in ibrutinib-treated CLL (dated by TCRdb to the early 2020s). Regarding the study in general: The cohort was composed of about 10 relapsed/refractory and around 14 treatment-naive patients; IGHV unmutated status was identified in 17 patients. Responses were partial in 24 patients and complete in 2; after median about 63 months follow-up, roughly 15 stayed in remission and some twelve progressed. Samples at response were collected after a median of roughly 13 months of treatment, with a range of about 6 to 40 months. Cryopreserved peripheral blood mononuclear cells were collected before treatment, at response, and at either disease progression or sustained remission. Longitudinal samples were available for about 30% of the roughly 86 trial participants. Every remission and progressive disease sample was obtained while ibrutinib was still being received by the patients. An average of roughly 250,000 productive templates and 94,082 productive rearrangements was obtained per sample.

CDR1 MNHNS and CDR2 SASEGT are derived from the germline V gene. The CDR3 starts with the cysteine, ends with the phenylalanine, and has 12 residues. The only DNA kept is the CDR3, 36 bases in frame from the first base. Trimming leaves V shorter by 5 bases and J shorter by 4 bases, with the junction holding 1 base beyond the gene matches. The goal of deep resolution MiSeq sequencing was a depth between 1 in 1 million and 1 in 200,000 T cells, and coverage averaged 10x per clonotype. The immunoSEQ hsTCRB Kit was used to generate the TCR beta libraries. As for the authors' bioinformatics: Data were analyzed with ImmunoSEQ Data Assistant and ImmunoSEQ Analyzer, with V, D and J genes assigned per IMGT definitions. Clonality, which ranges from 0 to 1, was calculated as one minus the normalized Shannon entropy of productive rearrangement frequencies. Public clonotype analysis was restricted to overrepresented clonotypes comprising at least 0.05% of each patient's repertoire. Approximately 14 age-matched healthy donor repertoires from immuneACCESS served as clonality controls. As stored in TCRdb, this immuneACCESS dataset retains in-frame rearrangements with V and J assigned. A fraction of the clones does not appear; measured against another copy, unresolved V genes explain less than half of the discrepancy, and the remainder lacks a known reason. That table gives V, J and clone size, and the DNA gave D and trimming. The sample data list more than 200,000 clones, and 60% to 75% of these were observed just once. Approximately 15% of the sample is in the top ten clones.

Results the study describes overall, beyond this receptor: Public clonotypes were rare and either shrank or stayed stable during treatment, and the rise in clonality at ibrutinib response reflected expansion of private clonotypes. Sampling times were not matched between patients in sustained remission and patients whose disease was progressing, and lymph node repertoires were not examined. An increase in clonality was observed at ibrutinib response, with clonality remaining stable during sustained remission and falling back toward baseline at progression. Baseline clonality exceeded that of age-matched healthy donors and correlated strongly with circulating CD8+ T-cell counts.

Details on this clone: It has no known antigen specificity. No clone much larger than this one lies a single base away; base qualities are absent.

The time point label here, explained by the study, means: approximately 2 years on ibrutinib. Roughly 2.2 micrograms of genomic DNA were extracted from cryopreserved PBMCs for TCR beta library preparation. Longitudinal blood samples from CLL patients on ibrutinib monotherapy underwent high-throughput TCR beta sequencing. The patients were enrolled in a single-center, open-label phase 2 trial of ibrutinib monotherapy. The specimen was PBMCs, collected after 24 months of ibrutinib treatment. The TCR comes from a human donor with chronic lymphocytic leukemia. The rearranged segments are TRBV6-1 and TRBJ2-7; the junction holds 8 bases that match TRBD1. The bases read TGTGCCAGCAGTCGACAGGGGTACGAGCAGTACTTC. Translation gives CASSRQGYEQYF.